This T cell receptor beta chain is from a study of CD8+ T cells in alopecia areata. Study outcomes and limitations: Resident alphabeta T-cell populations of normal skin are likewise subject to sequencing in scalp samples. Affected lesional scalp, above all in alopecia totalis/universalis, was more clonal than normal scalp. Relative to mice, TCR sharing across patients was less clear, a difference possibly HLA-related.

Researchers picked out CD4+ and CD8+ T cells from PBMCs by sorting. V lost 5 bases and J lost 6; bases outside the gene matches: 10. Germline V gene sequence: CDR1 SEHNR, CDR2 FQNEAQ (reference sequence). The CDR3 runs 15 residues. Following extraction, RNA underwent reverse transcription to cDNA, which served as the sequencing template. Assay: immunoSEQ multiplex PCR; the TCRdb copy retains only in-frame clones and omits some. The table includes fewer than 110,000 clones, 55% detected once. This clone has just a few counts. The target antigen is unknown. Sequences were obtained from CD4+ T cells sorted from blood. V is TRBV7-9 and J is TRBJ2-1; 7 bases agree with TRBD1. The receptor was derived from a human donor in good health. In nucleotides, the CDR3 is TGTGCCAGCAGCGATAAGGGGGCGTCGAGCAATGAGCAGTTCTTC. The encoded protein is CASSDKGASSNEQFF. The full variable domain, its missing parts supplied by reference TRBV7-9 and TRBJ2-1, is DTGVSQNPRHKITKRGQNVTFRCDPISEHNRLYWYRQTLGQGPEFLTYFQNEAQLEKSRLLSDRFSAERPKGSFSTLEIQRTEQGDSAMYLCASSDKGASSNEQFFGPGTRLTVL.